This TCR beta chain comes out of a study of CD8 T cells in ankylosing spondylitis. General study findings and limits: A TCR beta motif made of roughly eight highly homologous variants seemed typical of ankylosing spondylitis blood.

This clonotype was observed many times. What it recognizes is unknown. Generation of TCR beta libraries employed quantitative 5'-RACE incorporating molecular barcodes. Via MiXCR, TCRdb re-called the 5' RACE reads, giving one row per CDR3 protein. The sample records hundreds of thousands of distinct CDR3 sequences, 20% to 30% being singletons. The length of the CDR3 is 18 residues. The V segment lost 4 bases and the J segment 0 bases; nucleotides outside the gene matches: 8. Germline lookup yields CDR1 SGHRS and CDR2 YFSETQ. The sequenced sample was blood, either unsorted or a sorted T cell fraction (not recorded which). This chain uses TRBV5-1 with TRBJ2-3; TRBD2 matches at 13 bases. The clonotype originates from a male donor with ankylosing spondylitis or in good health (not recorded which). This CDR3 is CASSRGLAGKASTDTQYF. The CDR3 region has the DNA TGCGCCAGCAGCCGGGGACTAGCGGGAAAAGCTAGCACAGATACGCAGTATTTT. Full variable domain (missing parts from reference TRBV5-1 and TRBJ2-3): KAGVTQTPRYLIKTRGQQVTLSCSPISGHRSVSWYQQTPGQGLQFLFEYFSETQRNKGNFPGRFSGRQFSNSRSEMNVSTLELGDSALYLCASSRGLAGKASTDTQYFGPGTRLTVL.